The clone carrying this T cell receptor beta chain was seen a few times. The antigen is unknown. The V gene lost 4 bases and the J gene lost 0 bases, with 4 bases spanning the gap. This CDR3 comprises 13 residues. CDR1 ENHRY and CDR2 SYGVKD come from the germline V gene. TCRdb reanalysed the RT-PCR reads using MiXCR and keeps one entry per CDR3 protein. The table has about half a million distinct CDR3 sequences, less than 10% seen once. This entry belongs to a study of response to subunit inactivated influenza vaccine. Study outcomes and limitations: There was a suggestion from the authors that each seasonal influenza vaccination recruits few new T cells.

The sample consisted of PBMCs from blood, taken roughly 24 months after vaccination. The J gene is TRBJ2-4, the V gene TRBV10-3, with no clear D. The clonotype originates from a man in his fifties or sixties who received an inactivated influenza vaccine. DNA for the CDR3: TGTGCCATCAGTGGAATAGCCAAAAACATTCAGTACTTC. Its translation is CAISGIAKNIQYF.